This record concerns one T cell receptor beta chain sequence. Antigen specificity is unknown. The study ran the assay at deep level. An even split of each subset's genomic DNA across several immunoSEQ plates was performed. Method: immunoSEQ multiplex PCR; TCRdb's copy keeps in-frame clones and lacks some. The table shows about 1,800,000 clones, with just under 95% occurring only once. Naive CD8 cells lacked CD45RO, underwent positive selection for CCR7 and left out terminally differentiated effector memory CD45RA+ cells. This entry belongs to a study of shared clonotypes between healthy human individuals. At the level of the study: Donors had three CD4 naive, three CD4 memory, two CD8 naive and one CD8 memory plate apiece. Study-wide findings and caveats: Sequencing depth was predicted to influence how clonotypes are shared among donors.

Trimming took 3 bases from V and 6 from J, leaving 13 bases between them. Looked up from germline, CDR1 is SGDLS and CDR2 is YYNGEE. The CDR3 spans 15 residues. The chain is built from TRBV9 and TRBJ1-6; TRBD1 might be the D (6 bases). This receptor was identified in a man aged 18 to 29 in good health. The sample was naive CD8+ T cells sorted from blood. CDR3 amino acids: CASSAEGEGNSPLHF. In nucleotides, the CDR3 is TGTGCCAGCAGCGCCGAGGGGGAGGGTAATTCACCCCTCCACTTT.